The rows below give T cell receptor beta chains drawn from one sample of a study of vaccination effects on CD4 cells after COVID-19. Their cognate antigens are unknown. Here immunoSEQ multiplex PCR was the method, and the copy in TCRdb shows in-frame clones only, minus some. The table includes about 74,000 clones, 75% to 80% detected once. Material: CD4+ T cells from PBMCs cultured without peptide, obtained before COVID-19 vaccination. These receptors were collected from a human donor who received a COVID-19 vaccine. The CDR3 runs from the conserved cysteine through the conserved F or W. A D gene is named only where the DNA matches it firmly. Size is stated for part of the rows, as once, few or many counts, or as a class when the clone is expanded.

CDR3 DNA | CDR3 protein | J gene | clone size | D gene | V gene
TGCGCCAGCAGCATGGGACTACCGAGCACAGATACGCAGTATTTT | CASSMGLPSTDTQYF | TRBJ2-3 | once | TRBD2 | TRBV5-1
TGTGCCAGCAGTGAGATCACTCCCACAGATACGCAGTATTTT | CASSEITPTDTQYF | TRBJ2-3 | NA | NA | TRBV5-4
TGCGCCAGCACGAGAGAGTTCTCTGGAAACACCATATATTTT | CASTREFSGNTIYF | TRBJ1-3 | NA | NA | TRBV4-1
TGTGCCTGGAGTAAGCTGCAGTCTAACTATGGCTACACCTTC | CAWSKLQSNYGYTF | TRBJ1-2 | NA | NA | TRBV30
TGCAGCGTTGAAGAGAGGAGGGTGAGGGAGACCCAGTACTTC | CSVEERRVRETQYF | TRBJ2-5 | NA | NA | TRBV29-1
TGTGCCAGCTCACCCCGCCGTGGACCCTCGGACAGGATCTCTGGGGCCAACGTCCTGACTTTC | CASSPRRGPSDRISGANVLTF | TRBJ2-6 | few | TRBD1 | TRBV18
TGTGCCAGCAGACCAGGATTGTTTTACACAGATACGCAGTATTTT | CASRPGLFYTDTQYF | TRBJ2-3 | NA | NA | TRBV27
TGTGCCAGCAGCTCCACAGATACGCAGTATTTT | CASSSTDTQYF | TRBJ2-3 | NA | NA | TRBV7-8
TGTGCCAGCAGCTTGGACAGGGGGCGGAATGGCTACACCTTC | CASSLDRGRNGYTF | TRBJ1-2 | few | TRBD1 | TRBV5-4
TGTGCCAGCTCACCCCGTATCCAAATGAACACTGAAGCTTTCTTT | CASSPRIQMNTEAFF | TRBJ1-1 | NA | NA | TRBV18
TGTGCCAGCTCACCCCGGGACAGGGGGAATCCACCCCTCCACTTT | CASSPRDRGNPPLHF | TRBJ1-6 | NA | TRBD1 | TRBV18
TGTGCCAGCACCCCTCTAAGACAGTCCGGGGAGCTGTTTTTT | CASTPLRQSGELFF | TRBJ2-2 | NA | NA | TRBV9
TGTGCCAGCTCCTTGTCTTTCCGGAAGAATGAAAAACTGTTTTTT | CASSLSFRKNEKLFF | TRBJ1-4 | NA | NA | TRBV18
TGTGCCAGCAGCGTAGGGCAGACGAACACCGGGGAGCTGTTTTTT | CASSVGQTNTGELFF | TRBJ2-2 | NA | NA | TRBV9
TGTGCCAGCAGTTTAGTAATTACAGATACGCAGTATTTT | CASSLVITDTQYF | TRBJ2-3 | NA | NA | TRBV27
TGTGCCAGTAGTCCATGGCCGGGACGGATGAACACTGAAGCTTTCTTT | CASSPWPGRMNTEAFF | TRBJ1-1 | few | NA | TRBV19
TGTGCCAGCAGCCACGGGACAGGGGGCGGTCGGACTGAAGCTTTCTTT | CASSHGTGGGRTEAFF | TRBJ1-1 | NA | TRBD1 | TRBV14
TGTGCCAGCAGTAGAGGTCAGGGGGTTGAAGCTTTCTTT | CASSRGQGVEAFF | TRBJ1-1 | few | TRBD1 | TRBV12-3/TRBV12-4
TGCGCCAGCAACGCCCTACCCCAGGACCGGGACACCGGGGAGCTGTTTTTT | CASNALPQDRDTGELFF | TRBJ2-2 | once | NA | TRBV5-1
TGTGCCAGCAGCTTCTTACAAGCGGGGGGCACAGATACGCAGTATTTT | CASSFLQAGGTDTQYF | TRBJ2-3 | NA | TRBD2 | TRBV7-2
TGTGCCAGCAGCCCAGAACCCCGGACAGGAATCTATGGCTACACCTTC | CASSPEPRTGIYGYTF | TRBJ1-2 | NA | TRBD1 | TRBV7-3
TGTGCCAGCAGTGAGTGGAACTCTGGAAACACCATATATTTT | CASSEWNSGNTIYF | TRBJ1-3 | NA | NA | TRBV6-1
TGTGCCAGCAGTGACGGCACGACTGGTGAAGATACGCAGTATTTT | CASSDGTTGEDTQYF | TRBJ2-3 | NA | NA | TRBV6-4
TGTGCCAGCTCTCTTCAGACAGGCACAGATACGCAGTATTTT | CASSLQTGTDTQYF | TRBJ2-3 | NA | NA | TRBV18
TGTGCCAGCTCAGGGGATAGCAATCAGCCCCAGCATTTT | CASSGDSNQPQHF | TRBJ1-5 | NA | NA | TRBV18
TGTGCCAGTAATCGGGCGGACTATAATTCACCCCTCCACTTT | CASNRADYNSPLHF | TRBJ1-6 | NA | NA | TRBV19
TGTGCCAGCAGTCCCCAGGACAGGGTAGAGACTGAAGCTTTCTTT | CASSPQDRVETEAFF | TRBJ1-1 | few | TRBD1 | TRBV6-2/TRBV6-3
TGTGCCAGCAGCTTAGTCCCTCTAGATGGAGAGACCCAGTACTTC | CASSLVPLDGETQYF | TRBJ2-5 | NA | NA | TRBV7-2
TGTGCCTGGAGTTTGGCGGGGGGTGGCAGGAATGAGCAGTTCTTC | CAWSLAGGGRNEQFF | TRBJ2-1 | NA | TRBD2 | TRBV30
TGTGCCAGCAGCGCCTACGGGCCGGGACACCCTAGCACAGATACGCAGTATTTT | CASSAYGPGHPSTDTQYF | TRBJ2-3 | NA | NA | TRBV9
TGCGCCAGCAGCTTGGCGCCAGGGGGAACTGGAAACACCATATATTTT | CASSLAPGGTGNTIYF | TRBJ1-3 | NA | TRBD1 | TRBV5-1
TGTGCCAGCAGCTTAGGCCTAAGAGATACGCAGTATTTT | CASSLGLRDTQYF | TRBJ2-3 | NA | NA | TRBV7-3
TGTGCCAGCAGCCCTCCGCTTGAGCCCCAGCATTTT | CASSPPLEPQHF | TRBJ1-5 | NA | NA | TRBV28
TGTGCCAGCAGCGACAGCAATGAGCAGTTCTTC | CASSDSNEQFF | TRBJ2-1 | NA | NA | TRBV9
TGCAGTGCTAGTGGGCAGGGTGGCTACAATGAGCAGTTCTTC | CSASGQGGYNEQFF | TRBJ2-1 | NA | NA | TRBV20-1
TGCGCCAGCAGATCCCGGGACAGGAACACTGAAGCTTTCTTT | CASRSRDRNTEAFF | TRBJ1-1 | NA | TRBD1 | TRBV5-1
TGCAGCGTTGCATTCTCGGGCGAGGTCCTAACAGGTGAAGCTTTCTTT | CSVAFSGEVLTGEAFF | TRBJ1-1 | NA | NA | TRBV29-1
TGTGCCAGCAGTGAAGCGCTTGAGGCTCAGCCCCAGCATTTT | CASSEALEAQPQHF | TRBJ1-5 | NA | NA | TRBV2
TGTGCCAGCTACGCCACAGACAGGGGTAACACTGAAGCTTTCTTT | CASYATDRGNTEAFF | TRBJ1-1 | NA | TRBD1 | TRBV19
TGCGCCAGCAGCTTCAACCCCGGAGGCGAAGAGACCCAGTACTTC | CASSFNPGGEETQYF | TRBJ2-5 | NA | NA | TRBV5-1
NA | CASSSSTVTTNEKLFF | TRBJ1-4 | NA | NA | TRBV27
TGTGCCAGCAGCCAATTCCCCAAAAATAGCAATCAGCCCCAGCATTTT | CASSQFPKNSNQPQHF | TRBJ1-5 | once | NA | TRBV7-2
TGTGCCAGCAGTAACAGGTTAGCCGAGACCCAGTACTTC | CASSNRLAETQYF | TRBJ2-5 | NA | NA | TRBV12-3/TRBV12-4
TGTGCCAGCAGCTTAAGTGCGGGCACAGATACGCAGTATTTT | CASSLSAGTDTQYF | TRBJ2-3 | NA | NA | TRBV7-9
TGTGCCACCAGTTTTCCAGGATCAGATACGCAGTATTTT | CATSFPGSDTQYF | TRBJ2-3 | NA | NA | TRBV24-1
TGTGCCAGCAGCTTGGGTGGCAGAGAACCCAATCAGCCCCAGCATTTT | CASSLGGREPNQPQHF | TRBJ1-5 | NA | NA | TRBV5-6
TGTGCCATCAGTGAACGGGGGCCTGGAAACACCATATATTTT | CAISERGPGNTIYF | TRBJ1-3 | many | NA | TRBV10-3
TGTGCCTGGAAACAGCCCTACAATGAGCAGTTCTTC | CAWKQPYNEQFF | TRBJ2-1 | NA | NA | TRBV30
TGCGCCAGCAGCTTGGACGGGACGGGGACCCAGTACTTC | CASSLDGTGTQYF | TRBJ2-5 | NA | NA | TRBV5-1
TGTGCCAGCAGCCCTCGAACGGATGAAGCAGATACGCAGTATTTT | CASSPRTDEADTQYF | TRBJ2-3 | NA | NA | TRBV4-2
TGCGCCAGCAGCCTGGTGGCTAGCGGGGGAAGAGATACGCAGTATTTT | CASSLVASGGRDTQYF | TRBJ2-3 | NA | TRBD2 | TRBV4-3
TGTGCCAGTAGTATCGGAAGGGCGAGCACTGAAGCTTTCTTT | CASSIGRASTEAFF | TRBJ1-1 | NA | NA | TRBV19
TGCGCCAGCAGCCCTCTGTACGCGAACACCGGGGAGCTGTTTTTT | CASSPLYANTGELFF | TRBJ2-2 | NA | NA | TRBV5-1
TGTGCCACCAGTGATTCGGGACAGGGGGCGACTGAAGCTTTCTTT | CATSDSGQGATEAFF | TRBJ1-1 | NA | TRBD1 | TRBV24-1
TGTGCCAGCATGACGTTAAATGAAAAACTGTTTTTT | CASMTLNEKLFF | TRBJ1-4 | few | NA | TRBV28
TGTGCCAGCAGCCGAGGAGAGGGCTCCAATGAGCAGTTCTTC | CASSRGEGSNEQFF | TRBJ2-1 | NA | NA | TRBV14
TGCAGCGTTGAATGGCGGGTGGGGAACACTGAAGCTTTCTTT | CSVEWRVGNTEAFF | TRBJ1-1 | NA | NA | TRBV29-1
TGTGCCAGCAGCGTGGCCGCTGTCTCTGGAAACACCATATATTTT | CASSVAAVSGNTIYF | TRBJ1-3 | few | NA | TRBV9
TGCGCCAGCAGTCAGACAGGGTGGAATAATGAAAAACTGTTTTTT | CASSQTGWNNEKLFF | TRBJ1-4 | few | TRBD1 | TRBV4-1
TGTGCCAGCAGTGGGACAGGGTACAATCAGCCCCAGCATTTT | CASSGTGYNQPQHF | TRBJ1-5 | NA | TRBD1 | TRBV2